The sequence of this T cell receptor (beta chain) was determined in a study of blood T cells in healthy people across ages (dated by TCRdb to about 2015). Background on the whole study: In model experiments, template switching captured about one uniquely barcoded TCR beta cDNA molecule for every two T cells. The donors were divided into four age groups: young (average around 17 years), middle-aged (almost 40), aged (approximately 62) and long-lived (roughly 82). For two donors (one aged 18 to 30 and one aged 80 or older), the study analyzed two additional independent replicas of 1 million unique cDNA reads from the same blood draw. Using deep sequencing normalized with unique cDNA molecular identifiers, the study measured how TCR beta repertoire diversity changes with age. To avoid experimental bias, donors of different ages were randomly spread across the sequencing lanes. What the study reported, not specific to this receptor: The percentage of naive T cells measured by flow cytometry correlated strongly with observed TCR beta diversity. As age increased, observed TCR beta diversity per million T cells dropped in a roughly linear way, and a significant reduction was already evident by age about 40. Bulk unsorted PBMC profiling prevented conclusive comparison of naive and antigen-experienced compartments. Estimates of total diversity based on one million sequenced T cells were considered lower bounds and underestimates. The CMV infection status of donors was not known, potentially confounding age-related changes in expanded clonotypes. The long-lived group showed more naive CD4+ T cells, fewer expanded clones and increased TCR diversity than the aged group, suggesting age selection.

Library method: 5' RACE. Sequencing used an Illumina HiSeq 2500. A second PCR of roughly 6 to 11 cycles was run with a J-beta primer mix and a sample-barcoded 5' primer. A template-switch 5' adaptor carrying 12 random nucleotides introduced a unique molecular identifier onto each TCR beta cDNA molecule. Each sample yielded at least 3 million CDR3-containing paired-end reads. The Mint cDNA synthesis kit, primed by a TRBC-specific oligonucleotide, was used to synthesize first-strand cDNA from all RNA. All cDNA was treated with uracil-DNA glycosylase and then went through a first 18-cycle PCR with the universal primers M1SS and BC2_uni_R. The authors processed their data as follows. For normalization, 1 million high-quality reads, each with a distinct molecular identifier, were randomly selected from each sample. Reads with shared molecular identifiers were discarded instead of being binned into consensus sequences. CDR3 identification, clonotype clustering and error correction used MiTCR with a Q25 quality threshold and the strictest error-elimination algorithm. Lower-bound total TCR beta diversity was estimated with a nonparametric unseen species model using Euler transformation. Starting from the raw public reads, TCRdb applied fastp trimming at Q25, assembled clones with MiXCR and retained in-frame beta chains. Every distinct CDR3 protein forms one entry, paired with its most common genes and DNA. It is TCRdb's table, rather than the study itself, that gives the V and J calls and clone size. The sample yields 780,000 or so distinct CDR3 sequences; 56% were counted once. The top ten clonotypes cover more than 25% of the sample.

Systemically healthy Caucasian individuals from Russia, around 38 in total and aged roughly 6 to 100 years, were included as donors. Around 9.7 milliliters of peripheral blood were collected from each donor into EDTA-treated Vacutainer tubes. PBMCs were isolated by Ficoll-Paque density-gradient centrifugation, with at least 7 million obtained per sample. Trizol reagent was used to extract total RNA from PBMCs, with at least 5.5 micrograms per sample. Naive CD45RAhigh/CD27high T cell percentages were measured by flow cytometry on a PBMC aliquot from every donor. Comment on this clonotype: Its antigen has not been determined. No quality values exist for individual bases; no much larger clone is one base distant.

The germline V gene sets CDR1 to SGHDN and CDR2 to FVKESK. V loses 0 bases, J loses 2 bases, and the germline ends lie 13 bases apart. Reading from cysteine to phenylalanine, the CDR3 counts 17 amino acids. Only the CDR3 DNA is retained, 51 bases long and in frame from the first base. The chain is made from TRBV14 and TRBJ2-2; the D call could be TRBD1 or TRBD2, with each sharing 5 bases. The TCR sequence derives from a man aged 35 to 55 in good health. Sequencing was carried out using blood. The CDR3 has the sequence CASSQDWGTLNTGELFF. The nucleotide sequence reads TGTGCCAGCAGCCAAGATTGGGGGACCTTAAACACCGGGGAGCTGTTTTTT.